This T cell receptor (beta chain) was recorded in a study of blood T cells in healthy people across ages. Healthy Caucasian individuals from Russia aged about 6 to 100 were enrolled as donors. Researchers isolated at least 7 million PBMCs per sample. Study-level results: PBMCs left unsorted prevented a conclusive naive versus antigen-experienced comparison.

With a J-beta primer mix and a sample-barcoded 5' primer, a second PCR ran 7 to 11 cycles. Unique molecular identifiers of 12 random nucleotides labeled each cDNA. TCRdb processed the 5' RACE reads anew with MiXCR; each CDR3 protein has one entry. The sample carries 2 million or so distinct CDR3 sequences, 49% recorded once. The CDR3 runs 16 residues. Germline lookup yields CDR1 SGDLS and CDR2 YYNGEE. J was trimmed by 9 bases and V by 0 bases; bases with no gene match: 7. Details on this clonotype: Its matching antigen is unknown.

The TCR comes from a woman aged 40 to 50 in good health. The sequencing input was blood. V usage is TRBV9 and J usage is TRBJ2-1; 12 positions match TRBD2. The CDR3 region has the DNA TGTGCCAGCAGCGTAGTGCAACTAGCGGGGGGAGGTGAGCAGTTCTTC. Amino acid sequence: CASSVVQLAGGGEQFF.